This TCR beta chain derives from a study of OX40 agonist ivuxolimab in advanced cancers. Clones were read by immunoSEQ multiplex PCR, and TCRdb kept only the in-frame ones, dropping some. The data show some 68,000 clones, 86% seen once. The V end was cut by 5 bases, the J end by 5 bases, with 12 bases between. CDR3 size: 13 residues. Germline CDR1 is MNHEY and CDR2 is SVGAGI. No patient had autoimmune disease or received systemic immunosuppression. The rearrangement links TRBV6-5 to TRBJ1-1; no clear D. The TCR sequence derives from an adult with an advanced solid tumor such as melanoma, head and neck, liver or kidney cancer. The sequenced sample was CD4+ or CD8+ T cells sorted from blood, obtained in a trial of the OX40 agonist ivuxolimab. The CDR3 region has the DNA TGTGCCAGCAGTGGACGCTTGGGGACTGAAGCTTTCTTT. Translation: CASSGRLGTEAFF.